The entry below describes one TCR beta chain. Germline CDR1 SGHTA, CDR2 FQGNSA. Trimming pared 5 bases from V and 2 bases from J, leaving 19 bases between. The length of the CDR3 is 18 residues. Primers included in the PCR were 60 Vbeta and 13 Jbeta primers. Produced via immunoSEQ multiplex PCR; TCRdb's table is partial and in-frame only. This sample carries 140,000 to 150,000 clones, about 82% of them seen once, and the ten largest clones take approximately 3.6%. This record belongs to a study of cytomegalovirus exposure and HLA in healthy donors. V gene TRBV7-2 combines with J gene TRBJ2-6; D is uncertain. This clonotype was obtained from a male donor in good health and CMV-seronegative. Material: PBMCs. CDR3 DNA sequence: TGTGCCAGCAGCCCCAAAGAGGTCAGAAACCCTGGGGCCAACGTCCTGACTTTC. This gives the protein CASSPKEVRNPGANVLTF.